The T cell receptor (beta chain) described here comes from a study of T cells after yellow fever vaccination. Points from the study as a whole: From the bulk population, abundant clonotypes could contaminate and appear within FACS-sorted repertoires. The appearance of a small share of clonotypes in both CD4 and CD8 compartments was observed. It was the secondary response that reached its peak faster, day 5 versus 15, but it was weaker.

UMIs and a universal primer site were added when TCR cDNA was made by 5'RACE template switching. From the 5' RACE reads, TCRdb called clonotypes with MiXCR, one entry per CDR3 protein. The data show some 260,000 distinct CDR3 sequences, with about 5% seen just once and roughly 3.4% held by the top ten. Germline lookup yields CDR1 LGHDT and CDR2 YNNKEL (reference sequence). V lost 6 bases to trimming and J lost 0 bases, with 6 bases between them. This CDR3 is 14 amino acids long. This clonotype was seen at least ten times. The antigen is not known. This TCR came from a man between 18 and 35 years old who received the YFV17D yellow fever vaccine. V is TRBV3-1 and J is TRBJ2-6; D not resolved. The input for sequencing was CD4+ T cells sorted from PBMCs, taken on the day of the yellow fever booster vaccination. The CDR3 DNA follows: TGTGCCAGCAGTACCAGCTCTGGGGCCAACGTCCTGACTTTC. Protein: CASSTSSGANVLTF.